Listed here is a single T cell receptor beta chain. The antigen remains unidentified. The PCR was carried out with 60 Vbeta primers and 13 Jbeta primers. TCRdb's table, derived via immunoSEQ multiplex PCR, lists solely in-frame clones and lacks some. This sample has fewer than 120,000 clones; approximately 86% occur once, and the top ten carry more than 1.5%. These data are taken from a study of cytomegalovirus exposure and HLA in healthy donors. Overall study results and limits: Associated with HLA alleles at 0.05 false discovery rate in a later analysis were 16,951 TCR beta sequences. Most likely, a cluster of highly shared sequence variants arose as a sequencing artifact. A further, later analysis showed that HLA-associated TCR beta chains (compared with equally common others) were more clonally expanded.

The receptor was derived from a man in his forties in good health and CMV-seronegative. Sequencing was done on a sample of PBMCs.

CDR3 sequence: CASSLDLGTGTGEQYF. The CDR3 DNA reads as TGTGCCAGCAGCTTAGATCTAGGGACTGGGACCGGTGAGCAGTACTTC. The chain carries TRBV11-2 and TRBJ2-7, with a weak D call TRBD2 (6 bases). This CDR3 has 16 amino acids. Germline CDR1 reads SGHAT; CDR2 reads FQNNGV. Between the trimmed V and J ends, which lost 0 bases and 7 bases, there was a span of 19 bases.